Listed here are 27 T cell receptor beta chains from one sample, sequenced in a study of human T cells and chemical hapten exposure. In TCRdb, the RACE reads were re-called with MiXCR into one record per CDR3 protein. The table has 75,000 to 90,000 distinct CDR3 sequences, 12% seen once. Specified time point: patch test 1, 2 weeks after DPC sensitization. Treatment defined: therapeutic diphenylcyclopropenone sensitization with weekly scalp DPC. The source was whole blood, collected in connection with sensitization to the hapten diphenylcyclopropenone (DPC). The receptors stem from an older woman with alopecia areata. Some clones in this sample may be carry-over from other donors' samples.

The V call is TRBV7-8, the J call TRBJ1-1; the match to TRBD1 covers 7 bases. The germline V gene has CDR1 SGHVS and CDR2 FQNEAQ. This CDR3 contains 14 residues. The J segment lost 3 bases and the V segment lost 5 bases, leaving 6 bases of the junction unmatched. The CDR3 DNA is TGTGCCAGCAGCATTACTGGGACAGACACTGAAGCTTTCTTT. Translation: CASSITGTDTEAFF.

This clonotype has at least ten counts. The chain has TRBV11-2 and TRBJ1-6; D not certain. V gave up 3 bases and J gave up 9 bases, with 9 bases separating them. The CDR3 extends over 13 amino acids. Germline CDR1 SGHAT, CDR2 FQNNGV. CDR3 protein: CASSFDHGSPLHF. CDR3 in DNA: TGTGCCAGCAGCTTCGACCACGGTTCACCCCTCCACTTT.

This clonotype was seen a few times. V and J are TRBV5-4 and TRBJ2-3, with 9 positions matching TRBD2. The V gene's germline CDR1 is SGHNT and CDR2 YYREEE (reference sequence). J was trimmed by 4 bases and V by 4 bases; bases with no gene match: 7. The length of the CDR3 is 15 residues. The CDR3 loop reads CASSGGGAVPDTQYF. CDR3 bases: TGTGCCAGCAGCGGCGGGGGGGCTGTCCCAGATACGCAGTATTTT.

This clonotype was counted a few times. This chain connects TRBV7-6 to TRBJ2-1; 9 positions match TRBD2. V was clipped by 5 bases and J by 4 bases; unmatched bases: 6. Germline loops: CDR1 SGHVS, CDR2 FNYEAQ. CDR3 size: 15 residues. CDR3 sequence: CASSPGGGAYNEQFF. The CDR3 DNA is TGTGCCAGCAGCCCCGGCGGGGGGGCTTACAATGAGCAGTTCTTC.

This clonotype was recorded a few times. The chain joins TRBV29-1 to TRBJ1-1; 7 nucleotides align to TRBD1. Trimming cost V 8 bases and J 1 base; bases outside gene matches: 7. The CDR3 extends over 13 amino acids. CDR1 and CDR2 (germline): SQVTM, ANQGSEA. CDR3 loop: CSSQGVGNTEAFF. The CDR3 DNA follows: TGCAGCTCCCAGGGGGTTGGGAACACTGAAGCTTTCTTT. Full variable domain (rest looked up from reference TRBV29-1 and TRBJ1-1): SAVISQKPSRDICQRGTSLTIQCQVDSQVTMMFWYRQQPGQSLTLIATANQGSEATYESGFVIDKFPISRPNLTFSTLTVSNMSPEDSSIYLCSSQGVGNTEAFFGQGTRLTVV.

This clonotype appeared many times. The chain joins TRBV5-1 to TRBJ2-5; D is perhaps TRBD1 (5 bases). This CDR3 is 16 amino acids long. V was clipped by 1 base and J by 0 bases, with 13 bases between them. Germline loops: CDR1 SGHRS, CDR2 YFSETQ. In DNA, the CDR3 is TGCGCCAGCAGCTTGCCAACAGGATCCGACCAAGAGACCCAGTACTTC. Protein sequence: CASSLPTGSDQETQYF.

This chain uses TRBV20-1 with TRBJ1-4; 9 nucleotides agree with TRBD1. Germline V gene lookup returns CDR1 DFQATT and CDR2 SNEGSKA (reference sequence). The CDR3 consists of 14 residues. Trimming cost V 1 base and J 15 bases; bases outside gene matches: 12. The CDR3 DNA reads as TGCAGTGCTAGAGTGAGGACAGGGGATGGATGGGTGTTTTTT. Translated, it gives CSARVRTGDGWVFF.

Of note for this clonotype: Given a much more abundant clone one base away, this may be a read error. V gene TRBV6-6 combines with J gene TRBJ1-1, with 8 bases that match TRBD1. The CDR3 extends over 13 amino acids. Per germline, CDR1 MNHNY and CDR2 SVGAGI (reference sequence). This CDR3 is CPTSTGGPTEAFF. CDR3 bases: TGTCCCACTTCCACAGGGGGTCCCACTGAAGCTTTCTTT.

This clonotype was seen repeatedly, ten times or more. The chain combines TRBV4-1 with TRBJ2-1, with 9 positions matching TRBD2. V lost 6 bases and J lost 0; bases outside the gene matches: 6. The CDR3 is made up of 16 amino acids. Germline V lookup: CDR1 MGHRA, CDR2 YSYEKL. CDR3 loop: CASSPWTSVSYNEQFF. The CDR3 coding sequence is TGCGCCAGCAGTCCCTGGACTAGCGTCTCCTACAATGAGCAGTTCTTC.

This clonotype was picked up many times. The chain links TRBV19 to TRBJ2-7; possibly TRBD1 or TRBD2 for D (5 bases each). The CDR3 is 15 amino acids. Germline lookup yields CDR1 LNHDA and CDR2 SQIVND (reference sequence). V was clipped by 0 bases and J by 6 bases, with 15 bases between them. The DNA for the CDR3 is TGTGCCAGTAGTATAGATGCCGGGACCGGCAGCGAGCAGTACTTC. It codes for CASSIDAGTGSEQYF.

The genes are TRBV5-8 and TRBJ2-1; perhaps TRBD1 as D (5 bases). The CDR3 is 13 residues long. CDR1 SGHTS and CDR2 YDEGEE come from the germline V gene. V was trimmed by 1 base and J by 7 bases, leaving 9 bases between them. The CDR3 DNA reads as TGTGCCAGCAGCTTGCGTCAGGGAAATGAGCAGTTCTTC. As protein: CASSLRQGNEQFF.

This clonotype appeared many times. For the CDR3, the DNA is TGCAGTGCTAGTGAGGAGCCGGGGAAAGGTGAAGCTTTCTTT. This translates into CSASEEPGKGEAFF. The chain carries TRBV20-1 and TRBJ1-1; D not certain. The CDR3 spans 14 residues. The V end was cut by 3 bases, the J end by 7 bases, with 18 bases between. The germline V gene has CDR1 DFQATT and CDR2 SNEGSKA (reference sequence).

The J gene is TRBJ2-1, the V gene TRBV2; the D gene could be TRBD1 or TRBD2 (5 bases each). The V gene's germline CDR1 is SNHLY and CDR2 FYNNEI. The CDR3 runs to 14 residues. The V gene lost 5 bases and the J gene lost 6 bases, with 14 bases spanning the gap. For the CDR3, the DNA is TGTGCCAGCAGTTTCAGCCAGGGAGTCAATGAGCAGTTCTTC. Translating gives CASSFSQGVNEQFF.

Ten or more counts support this clonotype. The chain combines TRBV9 with TRBJ1-3; no clear D. In germline, CDR1 is SGDLS, CDR2 YYNGEE. Trimming removed 0 bases at V and 0 bases at J, with 10 bases between. This CDR3 region has 16 residues. The CDR3 DNA reads TGTGCCAGCAGCGTAGCAACAGCCTTCTCTGGAAACACCATATATTTT. Translation gives CASSVATAFSGNTIYF. The entire variable domain, with the rest obtained from reference TRBV9 and TRBJ1-3, is as follows: DSGVTQTPKHLITATGQRVTLRCSPRSGDLSVYWYQQSLDQGLQFLIQYYNGEERAKGNILERFSAQQFPDLHSELNLSSLELGDSALYFCASSVATAFSGNTIYFGEGSWLTVV.

The V call is TRBV27, the J call TRBJ1-5, with D unresolved. Germline V CDR1 and CDR2: MNHEY, SMNVEV (reference sequence). Trimming shortened V by 5 bases and J by 7 bases, and 15 bases separated the two germline ends. This CDR3 comprises 14 residues. The CDR3 is CASSPSLAGQPQHF. DNA for the CDR3: TGTGCCAGCAGTCCATCTTTGGCCGGCCAGCCCCAGCATTTT.

This rearrangement joins TRBV10-1 to TRBJ2-3; TRBD1 might be the D (6 bases). From germline, CDR1 is WNHNN and CDR2 SYGVQD (reference sequence). V gave up 2 bases and J gave up 3 bases, with 15 bases separating them. The CDR3 is 16 amino acids. The CDR3 DNA reads as TGCGCCAGCAGTGAGGGTTTGCGACAGGTAACAGATACGCAGTATTTT. Its protein product is CASSEGLRQVTDTQYF.

This clonotype showed up just a few times. The chain links TRBV30 to TRBJ1-1; 10 positions match TRBD1. Germline CDR1 is GTSNPN and CDR2 is SVGIG (reference sequence). This CDR3 contains 18 residues. Trimming cost V 1 base and J 7 bases; bases outside gene matches: 18. The CDR3 spells CAWSGTFRDRGRRNEAFF. CDR3 bases: TGTGCCTGGAGTGGGACTTTCCGGGACAGGGGCCGCCGTAATGAAGCTTTCTTT.

This clonotype was observed many times. V is TRBV11-2 and J is TRBJ1-1; a possible D gene is TRBD1 (5 bases). Germline V gene lookup returns CDR1 SGHAT and CDR2 FQNNGV. The CDR3 is 17 amino acids. With 2 bases removed from V and 1 base from J, the gap between germline ends came to 17 bases. The CDR3 nucleotides read TGTGCCAGCAGCTTAAAGATGGGGGAGGAGGCGAACACTGAAGCTTTCTTT. Translated, it gives CASSLKMGEEANTEAFF.

This CDR3 reads CASKRGVAGADTQYF. The CDR3, as DNA: TGTGCCAGCAAAAGAGGAGTAGCGGGGGCAGATACGCAGTATTTT. This chain joins TRBV2 and TRBJ2-3, with TRBD2 identical over 9 bases. Trimming cost V 7 bases and J 4 bases; bases outside gene matches: 9. Per germline, CDR1 SNHLY and CDR2 FYNNEI. The CDR3 runs to 15 residues.

This clonotype has a count of ten or more. This chain uses TRBV20-1 with TRBJ1-4; a possible D gene is TRBD1 (6 bases). Per the germline V gene, CDR1 is DFQATT and CDR2 is SNEGSKA (reference sequence). The CDR3 consists of 16 residues. V was pared by 5 bases and J by 7 bases, with 23 bases between. This CDR3 reads CSALQDSPYRFEKLFF. CDR3 sequence (DNA): TGCAGTGCTCTCCAGGACAGTCCGTATAGGTTTGAAAAACTGTTTTTT.

This clonotype showed up many times. The chain recombines TRBV6-5 with TRBJ1-2, with D possibly being TRBD1 (6 bases). Germline lookup yields CDR1 MNHEY and CDR2 SVGAGI. This CDR3 region has 13 residues. The V end was cut by 10 bases, the J end by 8 bases, with 20 bases between. CDR3: CATTLRGAGGYTF. DNA of the CDR3: TGTGCCACCACCCTTCGGGGGGCGGGAGGCTACACCTTC.

This clonotype has ten or more counts. This sequence joins TRBV18 and TRBJ2-7; D may be TRBD1 (5 bases). The CDR3 is made up of 15 amino acids. Trimming shortened V by 3 bases and J by 2 bases, and 14 bases separated the two germline ends. Germline V gene sequence: CDR1 KGHSH, CDR2 LQKENI. The CDR3 DNA reads as TGTGCCAGCTCACCGGGTATAGGGGTCCCCTACGAGCAGTACTTC. It specifies CASSPGIGVPYEQYF.

The chain uses TRBV9 and TRBJ2-1, with D hard to call. This CDR3 is built from 13 residues. CDR1 SGDLS and CDR2 YYNGEE come from the germline V gene. Trimming took off 4 bases at V and 5 bases at J, with 10 bases between the two ends. CDR3 DNA: TGTGCCAGCAGCTCTAGAACAAACAATGAGCAGTTCTTC. It is translated as CASSSRTNNEQFF.

In this sample, this clonotype turned up many times. The V and J genes are TRBV2 and TRBJ1-5, with D perhaps matching TRBD1 (5 bases). The CDR3 contains 15 residues. Germline loops: CDR1 SNHLY, CDR2 FYNNEI. The V end lost 1 base, the J end lost 4 bases, and 11 bases lay between the germline ends. CDR3 nucleotide sequence: TGTGCCAGCAGTGAAGACAGGACGGCAAATCAGCCCCAGCATTTT. Protein: CASSEDRTANQPQHF.

The rearrangement links TRBV2 to TRBJ1-5; no clear D. This CDR3 is 13 amino acids long. Germline CDR1 is SNHLY and CDR2 is FYNNEI. The V end lost 3 bases, the J end lost 1 base, and 4 bases lay between the germline ends. CDR3 in DNA: TGTGCCAGCAGTGACACAAGCAATCAGCCCCAGCATTTT. The encoded protein is CASSDTSNQPQHF.

The chain carries TRBV18 and TRBJ2-2; a weak D match, TRBD2 (5 bases). Per germline, CDR1 KGHSH and CDR2 LQKENI. V gave up 4 bases and J gave up 8 bases, with 17 bases separating them. This CDR3 is 15 amino acids long. The CDR3 loop is CASSLTDSPKGELFF. The CDR3 DNA reads as TGTGCCAGCTCACTGACGGACTCCCCGAAAGGGGAGCTGTTTTTT. Full variable domain (rest looked up from reference TRBV18 and TRBJ2-2): NAGVMQNPRHLVRRRGQEARLRCSPMKGHSHVYWYRQLPEEGLKFMVYLQKENIIDESGMPKERFSAEFPKEGPSILRIQQVVRGDSAAYFCASSLTDSPKGELFFGEGSRLTVL.

The genes are TRBV20-1 and TRBJ2-7, with 9 bases that match TRBD1. The length of the CDR3 is 15 residues. In germline, CDR1 is DFQATT, CDR2 SNEGSKA (reference sequence). Trimming took 3 bases from V and 6 from J; bases not matched to a gene: 12. CDR3 protein: CSARAPGQGTGEQYF. The CDR3 DNA reads as TGCAGTGCTAGGGCCCCGGGACAGGGTACGGGCGAGCAGTACTTC.